The source of this T cell receptor beta chain is a study of low-dose radiotherapy and immunotherapy resistance in tumors. About the study: Per fraction, Cohort 1 was given 0.5 Gy every 2 weeks, for a total of 6.5 Gy.

This clonotype has at least ten counts. Per the germline V gene, CDR1 is SGHDN and CDR2 is FVKESK. The V gene lost 0 bases and the J gene lost 6 bases, with 27 bases spanning the gap. This CDR3 has 19 amino acids. Time point noted: before trial treatment. Nivolumab, ipilimumab, aspirin, low-dose cyclophosphamide and low-dose radiotherapy were given to donors. Tumors of eligible patients were advanced, solid and lacking tumor-infiltrating lymphocytes. Gene-specific TRAV and TRBV primers were used for first-strand cDNA, covering alpha and beta chains. An approximately 19-cycle PCR with a constant-region primer and V-primer adapter amplified TCRs. TCRdb reprocessed the reads via MiXCR and lists one record per CDR3 protein. Of 55,000 to 70,000 distinct CDR3 sequences in the sample, 20% to 25% were seen once.

The chain combines TRBV14 with TRBJ2-7, with D perhaps given as TRBD1 or TRBD2 (5 bases each). This material consisted of PBMCs, taken before treatment. The receptor's source is a male donor with prostate cancer. In DNA, the CDR3 is TGTGCCAGCAGCCAAGAGTGGGGACGACCGGGAAACACTCTCTGCGAGCAGTACTTC. Its protein product is CASSQEWGRPGNTLCEQYF.